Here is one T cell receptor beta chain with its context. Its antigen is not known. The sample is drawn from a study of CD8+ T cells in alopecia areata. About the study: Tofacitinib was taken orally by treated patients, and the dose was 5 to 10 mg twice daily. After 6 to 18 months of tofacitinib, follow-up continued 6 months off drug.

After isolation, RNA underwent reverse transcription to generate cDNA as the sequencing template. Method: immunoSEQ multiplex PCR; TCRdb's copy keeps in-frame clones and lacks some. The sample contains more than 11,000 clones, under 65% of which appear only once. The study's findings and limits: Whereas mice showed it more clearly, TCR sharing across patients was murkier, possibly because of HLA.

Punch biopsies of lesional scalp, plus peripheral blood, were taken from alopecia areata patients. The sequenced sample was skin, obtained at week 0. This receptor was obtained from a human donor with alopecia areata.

As DNA, the CDR3 is TGTGCCTGGGGTTTAATGGGGATCCTGGAGACCCAGTACTTC. Its protein product is CAWGLMGILETQYF. The chain couples TRBV30 to TRBJ2-5; D is unresolved. CDR1 and CDR2 (germline): GTSNPN, SVGIG (reference sequence). V was cut by 5 bases and J by 5 bases, with 18 bases left in between. The CDR3 is made up of 14 amino acids.